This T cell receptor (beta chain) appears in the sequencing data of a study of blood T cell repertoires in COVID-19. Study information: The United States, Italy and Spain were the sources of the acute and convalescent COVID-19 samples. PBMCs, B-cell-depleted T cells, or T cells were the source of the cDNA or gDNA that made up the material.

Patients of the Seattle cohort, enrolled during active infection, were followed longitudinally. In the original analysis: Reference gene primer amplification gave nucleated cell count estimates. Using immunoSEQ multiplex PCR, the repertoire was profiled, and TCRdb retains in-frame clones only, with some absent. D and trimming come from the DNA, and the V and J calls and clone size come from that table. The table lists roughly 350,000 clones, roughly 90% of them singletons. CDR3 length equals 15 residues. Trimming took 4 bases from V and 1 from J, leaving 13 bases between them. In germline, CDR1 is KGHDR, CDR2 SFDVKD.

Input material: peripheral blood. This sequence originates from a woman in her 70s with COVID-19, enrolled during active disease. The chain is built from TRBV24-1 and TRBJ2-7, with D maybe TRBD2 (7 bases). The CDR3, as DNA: TGTGCCACCAGTGAAGGGGGGGACCCGTCCTACGAGCAGTACTTC. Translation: CATSEGGDPSYEQYF.